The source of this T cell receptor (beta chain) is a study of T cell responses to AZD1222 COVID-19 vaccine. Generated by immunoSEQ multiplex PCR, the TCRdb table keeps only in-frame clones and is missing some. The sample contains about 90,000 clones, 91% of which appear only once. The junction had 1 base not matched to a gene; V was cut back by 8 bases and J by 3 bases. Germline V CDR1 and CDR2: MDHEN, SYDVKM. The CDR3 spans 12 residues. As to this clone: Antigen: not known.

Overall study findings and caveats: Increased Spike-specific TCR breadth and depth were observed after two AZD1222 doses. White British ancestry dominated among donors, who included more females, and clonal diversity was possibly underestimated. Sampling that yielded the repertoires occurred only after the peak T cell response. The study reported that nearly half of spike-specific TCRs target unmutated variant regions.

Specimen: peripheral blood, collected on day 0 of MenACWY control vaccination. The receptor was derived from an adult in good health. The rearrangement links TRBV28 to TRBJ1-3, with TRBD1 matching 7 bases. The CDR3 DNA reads TGTGCCAGCCAGGGGGTTGGAAACACCATATATTTT. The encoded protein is CASQGVGNTIYF.